Below, one T cell receptor beta chain is given with its context. Its antigen is currently unknown. This entry comes from a study of cytomegalovirus exposure and HLA in healthy donors. Study conclusions and caveats: Some TCR beta chains (around 180 of them) were listed as cytomegalovirus-associated.

Clones were sequenced by immunoSEQ multiplex PCR, and TCRdb holds only the in-frame ones, with some missing. The sample lists around 190,000 clones, 85% seen once, with approximately 15% in the top ten. CDR3 size: 11 residues. The V gene lost 11 bases and the J gene lost 0 bases, with 7 bases spanning the gap. Germline CDR1 SEHNR, CDR2 FQNEAQ (reference sequence). The receptor was derived from a man between 18 and 35 years old in good health and CMV-seropositive. The J gene is TRBJ1-2, the V gene TRBV7-9; the D is unclear. What was sequenced was PBMCs. The CDR3 nucleotides read TGTGCCGGGCAGGCTAACTATGGCTACACCTTC. It is translated as CAGQANYGYTF.